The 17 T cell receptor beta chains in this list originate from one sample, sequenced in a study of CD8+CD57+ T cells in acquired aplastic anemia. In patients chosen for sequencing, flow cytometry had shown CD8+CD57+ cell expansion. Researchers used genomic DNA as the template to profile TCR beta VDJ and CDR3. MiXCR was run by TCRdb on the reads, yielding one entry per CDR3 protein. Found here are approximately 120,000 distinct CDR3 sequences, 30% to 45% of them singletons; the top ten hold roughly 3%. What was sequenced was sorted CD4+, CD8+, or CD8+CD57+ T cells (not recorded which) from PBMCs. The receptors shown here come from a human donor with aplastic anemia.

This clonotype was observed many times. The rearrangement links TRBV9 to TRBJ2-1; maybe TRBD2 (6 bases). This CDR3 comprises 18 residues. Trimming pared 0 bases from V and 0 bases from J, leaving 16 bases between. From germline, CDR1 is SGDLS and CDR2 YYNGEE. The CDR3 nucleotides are TGTGCCAGCAGCGTAGCCCCCGGGGAGGAAAGCTCCTACAATGAGCAGTTCTTC. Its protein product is CASSVAPGEESSYNEQFF. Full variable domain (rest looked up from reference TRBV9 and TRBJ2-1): DSGVTQTPKHLITATGQRVTLRCSPRSGDLSVYWYQQSLDQGLQFLIQYYNGEERAKGNILERFSAQQFPDLHSELNLSSLELGDSALYFCASSVAPGEESSYNEQFFGPGTRLTVL.

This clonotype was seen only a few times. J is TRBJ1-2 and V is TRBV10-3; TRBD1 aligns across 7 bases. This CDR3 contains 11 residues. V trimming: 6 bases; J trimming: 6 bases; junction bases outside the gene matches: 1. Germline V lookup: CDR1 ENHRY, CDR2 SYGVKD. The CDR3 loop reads CAISTGDGYTF. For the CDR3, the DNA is TGTGCCATCAGCACAGGGGATGGCTACACCTTC.

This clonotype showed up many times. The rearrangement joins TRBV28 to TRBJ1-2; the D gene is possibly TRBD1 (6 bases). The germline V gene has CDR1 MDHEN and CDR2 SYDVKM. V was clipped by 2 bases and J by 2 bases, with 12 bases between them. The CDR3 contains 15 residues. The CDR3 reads CASSLIQGGNYGYTF. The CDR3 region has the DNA TGTGCCAGCAGTTTAATACAGGGAGGGAACTATGGCTACACCTTC.

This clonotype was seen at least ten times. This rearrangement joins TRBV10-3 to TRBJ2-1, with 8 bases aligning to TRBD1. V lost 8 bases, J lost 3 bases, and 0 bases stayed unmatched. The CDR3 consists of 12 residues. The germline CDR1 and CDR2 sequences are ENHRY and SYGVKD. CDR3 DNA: TGTGCCATCGGACAGGGCTACAATGAGCAGTTCTTC. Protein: CAIGQGYNEQFF.

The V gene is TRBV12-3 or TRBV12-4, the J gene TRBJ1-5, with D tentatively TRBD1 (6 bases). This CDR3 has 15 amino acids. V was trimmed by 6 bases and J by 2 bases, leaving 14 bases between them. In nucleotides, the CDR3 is TGTGCCAGCAGAAGGGGGGGGACGGGCAATCAGCCCCAGCATTTT. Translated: CASRRGGTGNQPQHF.

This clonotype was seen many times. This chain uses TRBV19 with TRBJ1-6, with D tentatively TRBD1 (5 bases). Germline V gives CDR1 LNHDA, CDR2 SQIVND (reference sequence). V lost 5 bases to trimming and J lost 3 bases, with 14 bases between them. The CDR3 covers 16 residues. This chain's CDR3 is CASSYEGANYNSPLHF. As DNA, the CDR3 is TGTGCCAGTAGTTACGAAGGGGCAAACTATAATTCACCCCTCCACTTT. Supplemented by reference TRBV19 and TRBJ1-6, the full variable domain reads DGGITQSPKYLFRKEGQNVTLSCEQNLNHDAMYWYRQDPGQGLRLIYYSQIVNDFQKGDIAEGYSVSREKKESFPLTVTSAQKNPTAFYLCASSYEGANYNSPLHFGNGTRLTVT.

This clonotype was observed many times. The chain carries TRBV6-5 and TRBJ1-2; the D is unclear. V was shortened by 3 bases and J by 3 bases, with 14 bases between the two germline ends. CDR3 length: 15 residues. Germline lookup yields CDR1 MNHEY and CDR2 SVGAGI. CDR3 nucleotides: TGTGCCAGCAGTTATCGACGTGGAACCTACTATGGCTACACCTTC. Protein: CASSYRRGTYYGYTF.

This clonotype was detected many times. For the CDR3, the DNA is TGCAGTGCTAGCAGCGGGGGGGTGGGAGAGACCCAGTACTTC. Translation: CSASSGGVGETQYF. J is TRBJ2-5 and V is TRBV20-1, with 10 bases aligning to TRBD2. The CDR3 is made up of 14 amino acids. Germline CDR1 DFQATT, CDR2 SNEGSKA (reference sequence). After removal of 3 bases from V and 4 bases from J, the junction contained 5 bases not matched to a gene.

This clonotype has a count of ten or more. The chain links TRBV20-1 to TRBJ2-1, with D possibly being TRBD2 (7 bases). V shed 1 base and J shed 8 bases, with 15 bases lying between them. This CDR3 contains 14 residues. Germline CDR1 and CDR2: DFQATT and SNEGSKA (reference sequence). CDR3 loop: CSARGGGPRDEQFF. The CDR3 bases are TGCAGTGCTAGAGGGGGGGGGCCTAGGGATGAGCAGTTCTTC.

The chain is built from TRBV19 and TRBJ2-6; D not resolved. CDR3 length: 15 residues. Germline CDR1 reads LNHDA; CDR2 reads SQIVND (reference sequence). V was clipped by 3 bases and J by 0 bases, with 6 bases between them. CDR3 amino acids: CASSIGISGANVLTF. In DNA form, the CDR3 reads TGTGCCAGTAGTATTGGGATCTCTGGGGCCAACGTCCTGACTTTC.

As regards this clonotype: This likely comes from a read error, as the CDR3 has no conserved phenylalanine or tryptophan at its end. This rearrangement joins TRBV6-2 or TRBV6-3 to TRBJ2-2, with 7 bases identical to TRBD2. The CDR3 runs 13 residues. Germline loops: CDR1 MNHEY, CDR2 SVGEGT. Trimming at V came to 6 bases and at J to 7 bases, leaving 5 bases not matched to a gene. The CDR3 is CASRETSIGELFL. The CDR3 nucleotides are TGTGCCAGCAGGGAGACTAGCATCGGGGAGCTGTTTCTT.

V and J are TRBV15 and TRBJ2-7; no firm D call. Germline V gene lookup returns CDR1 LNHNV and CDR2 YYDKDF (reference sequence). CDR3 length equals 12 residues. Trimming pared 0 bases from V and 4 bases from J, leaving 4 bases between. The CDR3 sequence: CATSREGYEQYF. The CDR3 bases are TGTGCCACCAGCAGAGAGGGTTACGAGCAGTACTTC.

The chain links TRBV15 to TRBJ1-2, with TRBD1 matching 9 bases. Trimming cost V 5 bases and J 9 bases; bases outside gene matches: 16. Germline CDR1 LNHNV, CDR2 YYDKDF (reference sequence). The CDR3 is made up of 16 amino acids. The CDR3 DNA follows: TGTGCCACCAGCCGACCCAGGGGGGACAGGGCCAACAGCTACACCTTC. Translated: CATSRPRGDRANSYTF.

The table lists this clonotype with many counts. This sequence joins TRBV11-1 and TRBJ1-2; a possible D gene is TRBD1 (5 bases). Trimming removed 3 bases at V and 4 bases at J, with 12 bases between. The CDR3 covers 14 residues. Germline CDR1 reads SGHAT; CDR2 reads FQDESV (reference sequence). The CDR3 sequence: CASSLGGVGYGYTF. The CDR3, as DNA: TGTGCCAGCAGCTTGGGAGGGGTCGGCTATGGCTACACCTTC.

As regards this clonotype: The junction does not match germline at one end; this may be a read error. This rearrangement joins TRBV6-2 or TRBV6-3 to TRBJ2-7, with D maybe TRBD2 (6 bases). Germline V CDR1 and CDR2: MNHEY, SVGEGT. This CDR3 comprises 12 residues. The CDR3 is CASGYSGTQSFF. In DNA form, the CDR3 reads TGTGCCAGCGGTTACTCAGGGACTCAGTCGTTCTTC.

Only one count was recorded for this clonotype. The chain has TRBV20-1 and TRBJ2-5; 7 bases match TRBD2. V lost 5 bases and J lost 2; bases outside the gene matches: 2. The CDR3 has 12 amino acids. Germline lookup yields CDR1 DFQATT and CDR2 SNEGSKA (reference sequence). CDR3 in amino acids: CSAFGGQETQYF. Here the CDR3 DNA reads TGCAGTGCTTTCGGGGGGCAAGAGACCCAGTACTTC.

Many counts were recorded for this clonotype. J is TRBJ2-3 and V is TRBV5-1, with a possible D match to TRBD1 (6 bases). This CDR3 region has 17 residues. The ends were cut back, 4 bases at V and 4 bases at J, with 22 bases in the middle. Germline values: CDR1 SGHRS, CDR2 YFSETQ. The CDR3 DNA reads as TGCGCCAGCAGCCTGATAGGACGACGCCGGACAGCAGATACGCAGTATTTT. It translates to CASSLIGRRRTADTQYF.